This T cell receptor (beta chain) comes out of a study of cytomegalovirus exposure and HLA in healthy donors. Study-wide results and limits: Per published reports, the classifier diagnosed cytomegalovirus status with high specificity and sensitivity.

Per germline, CDR1 SNHLY and CDR2 FYNNEI. CDR3 length: 12 amino acids. V shed 7 bases and J shed 4 bases, with 9 bases lying between them. 13 Jbeta primers and 60 Vbeta primers were used for the PCR. Profiled with immunoSEQ multiplex PCR; TCRdb holds only in-frame clones, not every one. Of over 100,000 clones listed, under 90% are singletons. To note about this clone: What it binds is not known.

This TCR came from a woman in her 30s in good health and CMV-seronegative. The chain is built from TRBV2 and TRBJ2-3; TRBD2 is a possible D gene (6 bases). Sequencing used PBMCs. CDR3 DNA sequence: TGTGCCAGCACGGGGGATGCAGATACGCAGTATTTT. This translates into CASTGDADTQYF.